What follows are 31 T cell receptor beta chains derived from one specimen sequenced in a study of shared clonotypes between healthy human individuals. Measured with immunoSEQ multiplex PCR; TCRdb has only the in-frame clones, and not every one. The sample carries millions of clones, approximately 94% recorded once. Naive CD8 cells comprised CD45RO-negative, CCR7-positively selected cells, excluding terminally differentiated effector memory CD45RA+ cells. The specimen was naive CD8+ T cells sorted from blood. These receptors were taken from a man aged 18 to 29 in good health.

This rearrangement joins TRBV5-4 to TRBJ1-1; tentative D call: TRBD1 (5 bases). Per the germline V gene, CDR1 is SGHNT and CDR2 is YYREEE (reference sequence). This CDR3 spans 12 amino acids. V lost 5 bases and J 8 bases, leaving 13 bases between the germline ends. CDR3 DNA: TGTGCCAGCAGGACAGAGGCGGGGGAAGCTTTCTTT. This gives the protein CASRTEAGEAFF.

The J gene is TRBJ1-1, the V gene TRBV10-1; D not certain. CDR3 size: 13 residues. Trimming left V 3 bases short and J 4 bases short, with 9 bases between. The germline V gene has CDR1 WNHNN and CDR2 SYGVQD (reference sequence). This CDR3 is CASSDGLSTEAFF. DNA for the CDR3: TGCGCCAGCAGTGATGGGCTTAGCACTGAAGCTTTCTTT.

The chain combines TRBV28 with TRBJ2-7; 8 positions match TRBD1. V shed 5 bases, J shed 3 bases, and the junction held 9 bases outside the gene matches. Germline CDR1 is MDHEN and CDR2 is SYDVKM. This CDR3 spans 15 amino acids. As DNA, the CDR3 is TGTGCCAGCAGTACCCATGCAGGGGGCTTCTACGAGCAGTACTTC. This translates into CASSTHAGGFYEQYF.

There are a few counts of this clone. This sample includes further DNA sequences coding for the same CDR3. The gene calls are TRBV9 and TRBJ2-7; 7 bases line up with TRBD2. The germline CDR1 and CDR2 sequences are SGDLS and YYNGEE. There are 14 residues in the CDR3. The V gene end was trimmed by 0 bases and the J gene end by 2 bases; junction bases not matched to a gene: 2. CDR3 sequence reads: CASSVGGLTYEQYF. CDR3 DNA: TGTGCCAGCAGCGTAGGGGGACTAACCTACGAGCAGTACTTC. Filled out from reference TRBV9 and TRBJ2-7, the complete variable domain reads DSGVTQTPKHLITATGQRVTLRCSPRSGDLSVYWYQQSLDQGLQFLIQYYNGEERAKGNILERFSAQQFPDLHSELNLSSLELGDSALYFCASSVGGLTYEQYFGPGTRLTVT.

The chain employs TRBV5-1 and TRBJ1-4; the D is unclear. Deletions cut 0 bases from V and 8 bases from J, with 14 bases between. This CDR3 has 15 amino acids. The germline V gene encodes CDR1 SGHRS and CDR2 YFSETQ. The CDR3 here is CASSLDSYGWEKLFF. The CDR3 DNA follows: TGCGCCAGCAGCTTGGACAGTTACGGCTGGGAAAAACTGTTTTTT. Drawing the rest from reference TRBV5-1 and TRBJ1-4, the complete variable domain is KAGVTQTPRYLIKTRGQQVTLSCSPISGHRSVSWYQQTPGQGLQFLFEYFSETQRNKGNFPGRFSGRQFSNSRSEMNVSTLELGDSALYLCASSLDSYGWEKLFFGSGTQLSVL.

With regard to this clone: The same CDR3 arises from other DNA sequences in this sample as well. This chain joins TRBV5-6 and TRBJ1-1; no clear D gene. Trimming took 0 bases from V and 4 from J, leaving 4 bases between them. Germline V gene data show CDR1 as SGHDT and CDR2 as YYEEEE. The CDR3 contains 12 residues. The CDR3 is CASSLVPTEAFF. The DNA of the CDR3 is TGTGCCAGCAGCTTGGTACCCACTGAAGCTTTCTTT.

V is TRBV5-6 and J is TRBJ2-3; the match to TRBD1 covers 10 bases. This CDR3 is built from 17 residues. With V trimmed by 4 bases and J by 4 bases, 12 bases remained unmatched. Germline CDR1 SGHDT, CDR2 YYEEEE. This chain's CDR3 is CASSPEAGQGRPDTQYF. In DNA form, the CDR3 reads TGTGCCAGCAGCCCGGAGGCGGGACAGGGGAGGCCAGATACGCAGTATTTT.

The chain joins TRBV5-6 to TRBJ2-1; 16 bases fit TRBD2. This CDR3 has 18 residues. Germline V gene data show CDR1 as SGHDT and CDR2 as YYEEEE. V was clipped by 0 bases and J by 9 bases; unmatched bases: 9. DNA of the CDR3: TGTGCCAGCAGCTTGGAGGGACTAGCGGGAGGGCCTATGATTGAGCAGTTCTTC. The encoded protein is CASSLEGLAGGPMIEQFF.

The chain carries TRBV5-8 and TRBJ1-4; 7 bases fit TRBD1. CDR3 size: 18 residues. Trimming took 3 bases from V and 0 from J; bases not matched to a gene: 11. In germline, CDR1 is SGHTS, CDR2 YDEGEE. The CDR3 loop reads CASSSPGTAVPTNEKLFF. The CDR3 nucleotides are TGTGCCAGCAGCTCTCCCGGGACAGCGGTTCCAACTAATGAAAAACTGTTTTTT.

The chain has TRBV2 and TRBJ2-7, with a weak D call TRBD1 (6 bases). In germline, CDR1 is SNHLY, CDR2 FYNNEI. The V end was cut by 3 bases, the J end by 4 bases, with 13 bases between. The length of the CDR3 is 14 residues. In DNA, the CDR3 is TGTGCCAGCAGTGATAATCTGGGGGCGTACGAGCAGTACTTC. Protein sequence: CASSDNLGAYEQYF.

The genes are TRBV6-1 and TRBJ1-1; D ambiguous. CDR3 size: 11 residues. CDR1 MNHNS and CDR2 SASEGT come from the germline V gene. V was cut by 8 bases and J by 5 bases, with 9 bases left in between. The CDR3 sequence: CASRHATEAFF. CDR3 nucleotide sequence: TGTGCCAGCCGACATGCTACTGAAGCTTTCTTT.

The V call is TRBV7-9, the J call TRBJ2-3; possibly TRBD2 for D (6 bases). Germline CDR1 reads SEHNR; CDR2 reads FQNEAQ (reference sequence). The V gene lost 4 bases and the J gene lost 6 bases, with 20 bases spanning the gap. There are 16 residues in the CDR3. The DNA of the CDR3 is TGTGCCAGCAGCTCCCCCCTTGCGGAGGAGGGGGATACGCAGTATTTT. Translated: CASSSPLAEEGDTQYF. Based on the CDR3 plus reference TRBV7-9 and TRBJ2-3, the full variable domain is DTGVSQNPRHKITKRGQNVTFRCDPISEHNRLYWYRQTLGQGPEFLTYFQNEAQLEKSRLLSDRFSAERPKGSFSTLEIQRTEQGDSAMYLCASSSPLAEEGDTQYFGPGTRLTVL.

Worth noting for this clone: Other DNA sequences from this sample encode an identical CDR3 as well. This chain uses TRBV27 with TRBJ2-7, with 7 bases lining up with TRBD1. Trimming cost V 6 bases and J 4 bases; bases outside gene matches: 6. Germline assignment: CDR1 MNHEY and CDR2 SMNVEV (reference sequence). The CDR3 length is 13 residues. CDR3 DNA sequence: TGTGCCAGCAGCCCAGACAGGGATTACGAGCAGTACTTC. It is translated as CASSPDRDYEQYF.

The chain employs TRBV6-1 and TRBJ2-3; TRBD1 or TRBD2 may be the D gene (5 bases each). The V end was cut by 4 bases, the J end by 1 base, with 12 bases between. The CDR3 contains 15 residues. Looked up from germline, CDR1 is MNHNS and CDR2 is SASEGT. Here the CDR3 reads CASSGGSGGTDTQYF. CDR3 nucleotides: TGTGCCAGCAGTGGGGGGTCCGGGGGCACAGATACGCAGTATTTT.

This chain connects TRBV7-6 to TRBJ2-1; D may be TRBD1 or TRBD2 (5 bases each). The CDR3 extends over 14 amino acids. The germline CDR1 and CDR2 sequences are SGHVS and FNYEAQ. V was trimmed by 1 base and J by 5 bases, leaving 9 bases between them. The CDR3 nucleotides are TGTGCCAGCAGCTTAGTTACGGGGCACAATGAGCAGTTCTTC. This sequence encodes CASSLVTGHNEQFF.

CDR3 protein: CASSEHQGAKVEQFF. DNA for the CDR3: TGTGCCAGCAGTGAACACCAGGGGGCTAAGGTTGAGCAGTTCTTC. The chain couples TRBV2 to TRBJ2-1; 8 nucleotides align to TRBD1. CDR1 is SNHLY and CDR2 is FYNNEI in the germline V gene. CDR3 length: 15 amino acids. V shed 2 bases and J 9 bases; nucleotides not matched to a gene: 9.

In this sample, this clone turned up once. CDR3 residues: CARSLKPDGELFF. CDR3 DNA sequence: TGTGCCAGAAGCTTAAAACCGGACGGGGAGCTGTTTTTT. The chain employs TRBV7-5 and TRBJ2-2. TRBV7-5 is annotated as a pseudogene. The CDR3 spans 13 residues.

The chain recombines TRBV30 with TRBJ1-6, with TRBD1 matching 10 bases. The CDR3 has 19 residues. The V segment lost 3 bases and the J segment 3 bases; nucleotides outside the gene matches: 14. The germline CDR1 and CDR2 sequences are GTSNPN and SVGIG (reference sequence). The CDR3 DNA reads TGTGCCTGGAGGAGGGGGACAGGGGAGCTATCCCTCTATAATTCACCCCTCCACTTT. Its protein is CAWRRGTGELSLYNSPLHF.

This chain connects TRBV4-1 to TRBJ2-7, with 9 bases matching TRBD2. Germline trimming cut 0 bases from V and 2 bases from J; bases unmatched to any gene: 5. The CDR3 has 16 residues. Germline V gives CDR1 MGHRA, CDR2 YSYEKL. The CDR3 region is CASSQDLTSGTYEQYF. The CDR3 bases are TGCGCCAGCAGCCAAGATTTGACTAGCGGTACCTACGAGCAGTACTTC.

V is TRBV6-6 and J is TRBJ2-3; 11 bases line up with TRBD2. The germline V gene has CDR1 MNHNY and CDR2 SVGAGI (reference sequence). J was trimmed by 3 bases and V by 4 bases; bases with no gene match: 6. The CDR3 runs to 16 residues. The CDR3 reads CASSFLAGGMTDTQYF. CDR3 sequence (DNA): TGTGCCAGCAGTTTCTTAGCGGGAGGGATGACAGATACGCAGTATTTT.

This chain joins TRBV5-4 and TRBJ1-5; D uncertain. Trimming left V 2 bases short and J 3 bases short, with 12 bases between. Germline V gene sequence: CDR1 SGHNT, CDR2 YYREEE (reference sequence). This CDR3 contains 15 residues. Written as DNA, the CDR3 is TGTGCCAGCAGCTTAAGTCCCGGGGACAATCAGCCCCAGCATTTT. This sequence encodes CASSLSPGDNQPQHF.

The V gene is TRBV30, the J gene TRBJ1-6; D remains ambiguous. There are 12 residues in the CDR3. Germline CDR1 GTSNPN, CDR2 SVGIG (reference sequence). The V end lost 2 bases, the J end lost 11 bases, and 10 bases lay between the germline ends. The CDR3 is CAWSLQAAPLHF. The CDR3 coding sequence is TGTGCCTGGAGTTTGCAGGCCGCACCCCTCCACTTT.

V usage is TRBV19 and J usage is TRBJ2-1, with 8 positions matching TRBD2. Germline V gene data show CDR1 as LNHDA and CDR2 as SQIVND (reference sequence). J was trimmed by 1 base and V by 5 bases; bases with no gene match: 4. The CDR3 contains 15 residues. The DNA for the CDR3 is TGTGCCAGTAGTGTCAGCGGGGGATCCTACAATGAGCAGTTCTTC. The encoded protein is CASSVSGGSYNEQFF.

The chain is built from TRBV25-1 and TRBJ2-7; TRBD1 matches at 10 bases. CDR3 size: 15 residues. CDR1 is MGHDK and CDR2 is SYGVNS in the germline V gene. Trimming at V came to 6 bases and at J to 0 bases, leaving 5 bases not matched to a gene. CDR3 sequence reads: CASSEGQGNSYEQYF. The CDR3 DNA follows: TGTGCCAGCAGCGAGGGACAGGGGAACTCCTACGAGCAGTACTTC.

V is TRBV10-3 and J is TRBJ2-1; TRBD2 agrees at 14 bases. V was clipped by 5 bases and J by 0 bases; unmatched bases: 9. The CDR3 spans 19 residues. Germline V gene lookup returns CDR1 ENHRY and CDR2 SYGVKD. CDR3 in amino acids: CAISSLTSGRASSYNEQFF. The DNA of the CDR3 is TGTGCCATCAGTAGTTTGACTAGCGGGAGGGCGAGCTCCTACAATGAGCAGTTCTTC.

The gene calls are TRBV27 and TRBJ2-1, with 11 bases matching TRBD2. Germline CDR1 is MNHEY and CDR2 is SMNVEV (reference sequence). J was trimmed by 9 bases and V by 2 bases; bases with no gene match: 6. This CDR3 spans 15 amino acids. Here the CDR3 reads CASSLVAGGPREQFF. In DNA, the CDR3 is TGTGCCAGCAGTTTAGTAGCGGGAGGGCCTCGTGAGCAGTTCTTC.

V gene TRBV5-1 combines with J gene TRBJ2-7; no firm D call. Trimming pared 0 bases from V and 1 base from J, leaving 17 bases between. CDR1 SGHRS and CDR2 YFSETQ come from the germline V gene. This CDR3 has 17 residues. The CDR3 coding sequence is TGCGCCAGCAGCTTGGGCCGATCTGGATTTTGGTCCTACGAGCAGTACTTC. It yields the protein CASSLGRSGFWSYEQYF.

J is TRBJ1-1 and V is TRBV5-6; 8 bases line up with TRBD1. The CDR3 length is 17 residues. V trimming: 0 bases; J trimming: 3 bases; junction bases outside the gene matches: 10. Germline V gene sequence: CDR1 SGHDT, CDR2 YYEEEE. CDR3 in DNA: TGTGCCAGCAGCTTGGTCGGTTGGACAGGGTTTTACACTGAAGCTTTCTTT. This encodes CASSLVGWTGFYTEAFF.

The chain uses TRBV5-5 and TRBJ2-1; D is unresolved. Per the germline V gene, CDR1 is SGHKS and CDR2 is YYEKEE (reference sequence). The CDR3 is made up of 11 amino acids. The V end lost 2 bases, the J end lost 9 bases, and 6 bases lay between the germline ends. CDR3: CASSLLSEQFF. The CDR3 nucleotides read TGTGCCAGCAGCTTATTGTCTGAGCAGTTCTTC.

The chain uses TRBV7-9 and TRBJ1-2; D not certain. Trimming left V 9 bases short and J 2 bases short, with 10 bases between. The CDR3 loop spans 12 amino acids. CDR1 is SEHNR, CDR2 FQNEAQ, per germline (reference sequence). CDR3 sequence reads: CASQFENYGYTF. The CDR3 DNA sequence: TGTGCCAGTCAATTTGAAAACTATGGCTACACCTTC. Full variable domain (missing parts from reference TRBV7-9 and TRBJ1-2): DTGVSQNPRHKITKRGQNVTFRCDPISEHNRLYWYRQTLGQGPEFLTYFQNEAQLEKSRLLSDRFSAERPKGSFSTLEIQRTEQGDSAMYLCASQFENYGYTFGSGTRLTVV.

V usage is TRBV30 and J usage is TRBJ1-1; D is uncertain. CDR1 and CDR2 from the germline V gene are GTSNPN and SVGIG (reference sequence). V was trimmed by 2 bases and J by 7 bases, leaving 14 bases between them. The CDR3 contains 13 residues. CDR3 in amino acids: CAWSSSKRGEAFF. CDR3 in DNA: TGTGCCTGGAGTAGCTCCAAACGAGGTGAAGCTTTCTTT.